Presented here are 18 T cell receptor beta chains from one specimen sequenced in a study of T-cell reconstitution after alpha-beta-depleted transplantation in children. This sample's TCRbeta library carried unique molecular identifier barcodes. TCRdb reanalysed the PCR reads using MiXCR and keeps one entry per CDR3 protein. The data show over 400,000 distinct CDR3 sequences, around 12% seen once. Material: PBMCs from the stem cell graft donor, obtained from the stem cell graft. Every receptor here comes from a human donor who donated a stem cell graft to a child with combined immunodeficiency.

The chain has TRBV7-6 and TRBJ2-5, with D possibly matching TRBD2 (6 bases). The V end was cut by 0 bases, the J end by 5 bases, with 13 bases between. CDR3 size: 15 residues. In germline, CDR1 is SGHVS, CDR2 FNYEAQ. CDR3 sequence reads: CASSLAGTDVETQYF. The CDR3 DNA reads as TGTGCCAGCAGCTTAGCCGGGACTGATGTGGAGACCCAGTACTTC.

With regard to this clonotype: The germline gene is not matched at one end of the junction; a read error may be the cause. The chain couples TRBV20-1 to TRBJ2-7, with 9 bases that match TRBD2. Germline V gene lookup returns CDR1 DFQATT and CDR2 SNEGSKA (reference sequence). This CDR3 spans 15 amino acids. Written as DNA, the CDR3 is TGCTGTGCTAGAGTTTTAGCGGGAGAGTCGTACGAGCAGTACTTC. Amino acids: CCARVLAGESYEQYF.

The chain is built from TRBV5-1 and TRBJ2-7; the D gene could be TRBD1 or TRBD2 (5 bases each). V was trimmed by 0 bases and J by 2 bases, leaving 12 bases between them. CDR3 length: 15 residues. The germline CDR1 and CDR2 sequences are SGHRS and YFSETQ. This CDR3 is CASSLAGARTYEQYF. For the CDR3, the DNA is TGCGCCAGCAGCTTGGCCGGGGCCCGAACCTACGAGCAGTACTTC.

The chain uses TRBV9 and TRBJ2-3; 10 bases agree with TRBD2. The CDR3 has 16 amino acids. CDR1 is SGDLS and CDR2 is YYNGEE in the germline V gene. V dropped 0 bases and J dropped 6; count of bases not matched to a gene: 7. The CDR3 DNA sequence: TGTGCCAGCAGCGTAGCAGCGGGGGGGCCGGGGGATACGCAGTATTTT. Its translation is CASSVAAGGPGDTQYF.

This clonotype has just a few counts. The rearrangement uses TRBV20-1 and TRBJ1-4, with D possibly being TRBD1 (6 bases). The V end lost 6 bases, the J end lost 7 bases, and 21 bases lay between the germline ends. The CDR3 has 15 amino acids. In germline, CDR1 is DFQATT, CDR2 SNEGSKA (reference sequence). CDR3 sequence: CSAKHPGQFSEKLFF. In DNA, the CDR3 is TGCAGTGCCAAACATCCTGGACAGTTTTCTGAAAAACTGTTTTTT.

This clonotype has ten or more counts. The rearrangement uses TRBV6-2 or TRBV6-3 and TRBJ2-7; D possibly corresponds to TRBD2 (5 bases). V was shortened by 6 bases and J by 0 bases, with 18 bases between the two germline ends. From germline, CDR1 is MNHEY and CDR2 SVGEGT. The CDR3 is 16 amino acids. The CDR3 region has the DNA TGTGCCAGCAGCTTAAAAACGGGGTTTCCCTCCTACGAGCAGTACTTC. Protein: CASSLKTGFPSYEQYF.

This clonotype has at least ten counts. V is TRBV21-1 and J is TRBJ2-1; the tabulated D call, TRBD1, remains unverified against the DNA. TRBV21-1 is designated a pseudogene. The CDR3 is 16 amino acids. CDR3 DNA: TGTGCCAGCAGCAAGGACAGGGCCCTCTCCTACAATGAGCAGTTCTTC. The encoded protein is CASSKDRALSYNEQFF.

The chain recombines TRBV20-1 with TRBJ2-3, with 10 bases aligning to TRBD1. This CDR3 comprises 14 residues. The V segment lost 6 bases and the J segment 4 bases; nucleotides outside the gene matches: 7. Germline CDR1 reads DFQATT; CDR2 reads SNEGSKA (reference sequence). In nucleotides, the CDR3 is TGCAGTGCCACCGGACAGGGGGGCCCAGATACGCAGTATTTT. Its translation is CSATGQGGPDTQYF.

This clonotype showed up just a few times. This sequence joins TRBV7-9 and TRBJ2-1, with a tentative D call TRBD2 (6 bases). This CDR3 contains 14 residues. V was cut by 10 bases and J by 0 bases, with 13 bases left in between. CDR1 and CDR2 (germline): SEHNR, FQNEAQ (reference sequence). CDR3: CATVAESSYNEQFF. CDR3 nucleotide sequence: TGTGCCACCGTAGCGGAGAGCTCCTACAATGAGCAGTTCTTC.

The genes are TRBV7-9 and TRBJ2-7; 9 bases match TRBD2. After removal of 5 bases from V and 0 bases from J, the junction contained 5 bases not matched to a gene. The CDR3 is 15 amino acids. The germline gives CDR1 SEHNR, CDR2 FQNEAQ (reference sequence). CDR3 in DNA: TGTGCCAGCAGCCCAAGACTAGCGGTCTCCTACGAGCAGTACTTC. Amino acid sequence: CASSPRLAVSYEQYF.

The table lists this clonotype with a few counts. J is TRBJ2-3 and V is TRBV7-2; 9 bases agree with TRBD2. V was pared by 6 bases and J by 5 bases, with 9 bases of the junction left unmatched. CDR1 is SGHTA and CDR2 is FQGNSA in the germline V gene. The CDR3 spans 15 residues. CDR3 amino acids: CASRRAGGVRDTQYF. The CDR3, as DNA: TGTGCCAGCAGACGAGCGGGGGGCGTTAGAGATACGCAGTATTTT.

This rearrangement joins TRBV6-5 to TRBJ1-4; TRBD1 matches 7 bases. The CDR3 is 14 residues long. CDR1 and CDR2 (germline): MNHEY, SVGAGI. The V gene end was trimmed by 4 bases and the J gene end by 6 bases; junction bases not matched to a gene: 5. The CDR3 DNA reads TGTGCCAGCAGTTTGGTACAGGGGTATGAAAAACTGTTTTTT. Protein: CASSLVQGYEKLFF.

This chain uses TRBV4-1 with TRBJ2-2, with a weak D call TRBD2 (6 bases). Germline CDR1 is MGHRA and CDR2 is YSYEKL. The CDR3 consists of 16 residues. V was clipped by 7 bases and J by 4 bases, with 19 bases between them. Here the CDR3 DNA reads TGCGCCAGCAACCCTCTTTGGGCGGGACGCACCGGGGAGCTGTTTTTT. This codes for CASNPLWAGRTGELFF.

This clonotype was detected ten times or more. V and J are TRBV24-1 and TRBJ2-2, with D perhaps matching TRBD2 (5 bases). Trimming removed 3 bases from V and 5 bases from J, with 15 bases in between. The V gene's germline CDR1 is KGHDR and CDR2 SFDVKD. The CDR3 consists of 16 residues. The CDR3 spells CATSDTPGLATGELFF. The CDR3 region has the DNA TGTGCCACCAGTGATACCCCGGGGTTAGCGACCGGGGAGCTGTTTTTT.

This chain uses TRBV7-3 with TRBJ2-2; the D gene could be TRBD1 or TRBD2 (6 bases each). The CDR3 totals 16 residues. With 1 base removed from V and 4 bases from J, the gap between germline ends came to 13 bases. CDR1 and CDR2 from the germline V gene are SGHTA and FQGTGA. CDR3 loop: CASSLIGGGSTGELFF. The CDR3 DNA sequence: TGTGCCAGCAGCTTAATCGGAGGGGGAAGCACCGGGGAGCTGTTTTTT. The full variable domain, completed using reference TRBV7-3 and TRBJ2-2, is GAGVSQTPSNKVTEKGKYVELRCDPISGHTALYWYRQSLGQGPEFLIYFQGTGAADDSGLPNDRFFAVRPEGSVSTLKIQRTERGDSAVYLCASSLIGGGSTGELFFGEGSRLTVL.

This clonotype was observed a handful of times. The chain recombines TRBV5-1 with TRBJ2-7; a weak D match, TRBD2 (6 bases). CDR1 and CDR2 from the germline V gene are SGHRS and YFSETQ. The CDR3 is 16 residues long. V gave up 0 bases and J gave up 4 bases, with 17 bases separating them. In nucleotides, the CDR3 is TGCGCCAGCAGCTTGGTGGAGGGCCTGGGAAAGTACGAGCAGTACTTC. It is translated as CASSLVEGLGKYEQYF. The whole variable domain, filled in from reference TRBV5-1 and TRBJ2-7, reads KAGVTQTPRYLIKTRGQQVTLSCSPISGHRSVSWYQQTPGQGLQFLFEYFSETQRNKGNFPGRFSGRQFSNSRSEMNVSTLELGDSALYLCASSLVEGLGKYEQYFGPGTRLTVT.

The chain couples TRBV5-6 to TRBJ2-1; TRBD2 matches 11 bases. Germline CDR1 reads SGHDT; CDR2 reads YYEEEE. V was pared by 0 bases and J by 4 bases, with 3 bases of the junction left unmatched. This CDR3 has 16 residues. The CDR3 sequence: CASSLAGTSGYNEQFF. In DNA, the CDR3 is TGTGCCAGCAGCTTGGCCGGGACTAGCGGTTACAATGAGCAGTTCTTC.

The V gene is TRBV3-1, the J gene TRBJ2-3; D gene unclear. The CDR3 extends over 16 amino acids. The V end was cut by 4 bases, the J end by 0 bases, with 14 bases between. CDR1 is LGHDT, CDR2 YNNKEL, per germline (reference sequence). CDR3: CASSRKGGTSTDTQYF. In DNA form, the CDR3 reads TGTGCCAGCAGCCGTAAAGGCGGAACTAGCACAGATACGCAGTATTTT.